A selection of T cell receptor beta chains follows, all from one sample in a study of control samples from healthy donors and cancer patients. This table comes from immunoSEQ multiplex PCR, and its TCRdb copy is limited to in-frame clones, with some not included. This table has some 71,000 clones, under 90% appearing once. Sequenced input: PBMCs. The receptor set was obtained from a man aged 55 to 70 with lung cancer. The CDR3 runs from the conserved cysteine through the conserved F or W. D genes are given only for firm matches. Size values are once, few and many counts, or a class for expanded clones, and some rows have none.

size	V	D	J	DNA	CDR3
-	TRBV4-2	TRBD2	TRBJ2-7	TGTGCCAGCAGCCAAGAAGGAGGGACTAGCGGATCCTACGAGCAGTACTTC	CASSQEGGTSGSYEQYF
-	TRBV5-1	TRBD1	TRBJ2-7	TGCGCCAGCAGCTTGGGTTCAACAGGGGGCGACGAGCAGTACTTC	CASSLGSTGGDEQYF
once	TRBV5-5	TRBD1	TRBJ1-6	TGTGCCAGCAGCTTTTTTTTCGGGACAGGGAATTCACCCCTCCACTTT	CASSFFFGTGNSPLHF
once	TRBV5-1	TRBD2	TRBJ2-1	TGCGCCAGTGGGACTAGCGGGGGGAGTGAGCAGTTCTTC	CASGTSGGSEQFF
-	TRBV2	TRBD1	TRBJ2-3	TGTGCCAGCAGTGAAGGGCAGGGGGCAGATACGCAGTATTTT	CASSEGQGADTQYF
-	TRBV29-1	-	TRBJ2-1	TGCAGCGTTGATCTACAGGAGCAGTTCTTC	CSVDLQEQFF
-	TRBV3-1/TRBV3-2	TRBD2	TRBJ2-1	TGTGCCAGCAGCCAAGTAGGTACTAGCGGGGAGAGCTCCTACAATGAGCAGTTCTTC	CASSQVGTSGESSYNEQFF
-	TRBV5-1	TRBD1	TRBJ2-2	TGCGCCAGCAGCTTCGACAGGGGAGGTGACACCGGGGAGCTGTTTTTT	CASSFDRGGDTGELFF
-	TRBV7-2	-	TRBJ1-1	TGTGCCAGCAGCTTATTGGGTATTCCTGAAGCTTTCTTT	CASSLLGIPEAFF
-	TRBV4-1	TRBD1	TRBJ2-7	TGCGCCAGCAGCCCACAGGGACAGAGTCGGGGCGAGCAGTACTTC	CASSPQGQSRGEQYF
once	TRBV30	-	TRBJ1-4	TGTGCCTGGAGTGACGATGTGGGGGGCGGTGAAAAACTGTTTTTT	CAWSDDVGGGEKLFF
-	TRBV7-6	-	TRBJ2-2	TGTGCCAGCAGCCAGGAGGGCGGGGTTAACACCGGGGAGCTGTTTTTT	CASSQEGGVNTGELFF
-	TRBV6-6	-	TRBJ2-1	TGTGCCAGCAGTCGAACTCTCGGAGGGTCCTACAATGAGCAGTTCTTC	CASSRTLGGSYNEQFF
-	TRBV3-1/TRBV3-2	-	TRBJ2-4	TGTGCCAGCAGCCAAGAATTGGGTGGGGCGGTCAAAAACATTCAGTACTTC	CASSQELGGAVKNIQYF
-	TRBV2	TRBD1	TRBJ1-1	TGTGCCAGTAGAGAACAGGGGGCGATGAACACTGAAGCTTTCTTT	CASREQGAMNTEAFF
-	TRBV14	-	TRBJ2-7	TGTGCCAGCAGCCAAGACTGTTCCGGGGTCTTGTTTCGGCAGTACTTC	CASSQDCSGVLFRQYF
-	TRBV7-2	TRBD2	TRBJ2-7	TGTGCCAGCAGCGCGCTGGCGGGGGTTAGCTCCTACGAGCAGTACTTC	CASSALAGVSSYEQYF
-	TRBV7-9	-	TRBJ1-6	TGTGCCAGCAGCTTAGATAGACAGGATAATTCACCCCTCCACTTT	CASSLDRQDNSPLHF